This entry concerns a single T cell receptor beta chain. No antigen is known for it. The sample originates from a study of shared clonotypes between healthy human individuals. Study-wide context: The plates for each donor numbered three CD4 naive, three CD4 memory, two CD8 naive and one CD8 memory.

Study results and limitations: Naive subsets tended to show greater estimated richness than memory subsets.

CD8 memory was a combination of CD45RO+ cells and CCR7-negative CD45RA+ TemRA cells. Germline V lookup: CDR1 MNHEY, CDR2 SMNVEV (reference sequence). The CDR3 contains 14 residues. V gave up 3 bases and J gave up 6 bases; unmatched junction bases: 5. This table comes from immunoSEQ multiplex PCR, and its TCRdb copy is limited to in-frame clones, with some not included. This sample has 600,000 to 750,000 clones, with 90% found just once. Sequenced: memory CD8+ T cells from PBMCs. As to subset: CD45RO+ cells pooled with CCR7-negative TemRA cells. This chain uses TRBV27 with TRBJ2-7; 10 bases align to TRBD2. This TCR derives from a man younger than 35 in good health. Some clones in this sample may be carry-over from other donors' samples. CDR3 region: CASSFLAGDGEQYF. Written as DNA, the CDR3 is TGTGCCAGCAGTTTCCTAGCGGGAGACGGCGAGCAGTACTTC.